This entry features one T cell receptor (beta chain) sequence. Germline V gives CDR1 MDHEN, CDR2 SYDVKM. Trimming at V came to 4 bases and at J to 0 bases, leaving 13 bases not matched to a gene. CDR3 length equals 18 residues. Original processing methods: Researchers report that nucleated cell counts were estimated from reference gene primer amplification. Measured with immunoSEQ multiplex PCR; TCRdb has only the in-frame clones, and not every one. Clone size and the V and J calls come from that table; the DNA yielded D and trimming. The data contain approximately 44,000 clones, about nine tenths of them singletons. The data were obtained in a study of blood T cell repertoires in COVID-19. At the level of the study: Some COVID-19 samples were acute and others convalescent; all came from the United States, Italy and Spain.

The TCR sequence derives from a human donor in a cohort sampled during active COVID-19. This rearrangement joins TRBV28 to TRBJ2-3; TRBD2 aligns across 7 bases. The source material was peripheral blood. The CDR3 DNA reads as TGTGCCAGCAGTTCCCCCCTTATCAGCGGGACGAGCACAGATACGCAGTATTTT. This sequence encodes CASSSPLISGTSTDTQYF.